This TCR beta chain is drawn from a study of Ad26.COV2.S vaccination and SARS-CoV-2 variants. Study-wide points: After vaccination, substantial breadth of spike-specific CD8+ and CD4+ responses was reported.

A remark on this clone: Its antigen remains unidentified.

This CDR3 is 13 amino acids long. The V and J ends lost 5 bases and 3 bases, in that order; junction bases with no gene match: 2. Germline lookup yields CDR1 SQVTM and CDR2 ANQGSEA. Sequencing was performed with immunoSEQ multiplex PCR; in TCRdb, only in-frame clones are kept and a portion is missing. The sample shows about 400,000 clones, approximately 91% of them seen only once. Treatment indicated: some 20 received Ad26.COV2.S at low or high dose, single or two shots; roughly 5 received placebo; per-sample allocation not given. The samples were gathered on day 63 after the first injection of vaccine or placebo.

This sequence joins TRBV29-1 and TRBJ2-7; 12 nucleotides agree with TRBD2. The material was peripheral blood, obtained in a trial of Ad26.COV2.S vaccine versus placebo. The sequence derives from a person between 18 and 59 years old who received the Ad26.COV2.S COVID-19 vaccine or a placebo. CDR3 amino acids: CSVRLAGVYEQYF. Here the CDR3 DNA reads TGCAGCGTTCGACTAGCGGGAGTCTACGAGCAGTACTTC.